This T cell receptor (beta chain) was retrieved from a study of cytomegalovirus exposure and HLA in healthy donors. The V end lost 3 bases, the J end lost 7 bases, and 16 bases lay between the germline ends. Germline CDR1 reads SGHAT; CDR2 reads FQDESV (reference sequence). The CDR3 length is 15 residues. PCR employed 60 Vbeta and 13 Jbeta primers. TCRdb's copy holds only in-frame clones and misses some; the assay was immunoSEQ multiplex PCR. This sample's table has approximately 140,000 clones. Notes on this clone: Antigen specificity is unknown.

General study points: As immune exposure information, only CMV serostatus was available. More clonal expansion characterized HLA-associated TCR beta chains than equally common others in a later analysis.

Among the donors, all were healthy bone marrow donors. Though nominally healthy at sampling, donors likely had unrecorded immune exposures. The TCR sequence derives from a man aged 35 to 55 in good health and CMV-seronegative. The sample was PBMCs. This chain uses TRBV11-1 with TRBJ2-1; tentative D call: TRBD2 (6 bases). DNA of the CDR3: TGTGCCAGCAGCTTCGGGACTGGAGATCAAAATGAGCAGTTCTTC. Translated, it gives CASSFGTGDQNEQFF.